Following are 30 T cell receptor beta chains from one sample sequenced in a study of blood T cell repertoires in COVID-19. Assay: immunoSEQ multiplex PCR; the TCRdb copy retains only in-frame clones and omits some. The top ten clones hold roughly 0.76% of a sample with over 150,000 clones, roughly 94% of them seen once. Sample: peripheral blood. The origin of the receptors is a man aged 30 to 39 with COVID-19, enrolled during active disease.

The chain couples TRBV5-4 to TRBJ2-3; TRBD2 matches at 10 bases. Germline V gene data show CDR1 as SGHNT and CDR2 as YYREEE (reference sequence). V was pared by 1 base and J by 3 bases, with 8 bases of the junction left unmatched. CDR3 size: 17 residues. DNA of the CDR3: TGTGCCAGCAGCTTGTTTCTTAGCGGGGGGCCAACAGATACGCAGTATTTT. Its translation is CASSLFLSGGPTDTQYF.

This clone was counted a single time. V and J are TRBV3-1 (or the pseudogene TRBV3-2) and TRBJ1-2; D possibly corresponds to TRBD1 (6 bases). The CDR3 totals 14 residues. In germline, CDR1 is LGHDT, CDR2 YNNKEL (reference sequence). Between the trimmed V and J ends, which lost 4 bases and 8 bases, there was a span of 17 bases. The CDR3 sequence is CASSLDRSAPGYTF. Here the CDR3 DNA reads TGTGCCAGCAGCCTCGACAGGTCCGCTCCGGGCTACACCTTC.

DNA of the CDR3: TGTGCCATCAGTGGTCGCCGGAGCTCCTACAATGAGCAGTTCTTC. Protein: CAISGRRSSYNEQFF. The J gene is TRBJ2-1, the V gene TRBV10-3; D gene uncertain. With 4 bases removed from V and 0 bases from J, the gap between germline ends came to 10 bases. The CDR3 spans 15 residues. Per germline, CDR1 ENHRY and CDR2 SYGVKD.

The J gene is TRBJ2-1, the V gene TRBV2, with no clear D. V lost 7 bases and J lost 10, with 11 bases in between. The length of the CDR3 is 11 residues. The germline V gene has CDR1 SNHLY and CDR2 FYNNEI. The CDR3 loop reads CASNQVYEQFF. The CDR3 DNA sequence: TGTGCCAGCAATCAGGTTTACGAGCAGTTCTTC.

This rearrangement joins TRBV6-5 to TRBJ2-5; maybe TRBD2 (6 bases). V dropped 5 bases and J dropped 5 bases, with 12 bases sitting between them. Germline CDR1 MNHEY, CDR2 SVGAGI. The length of the CDR3 is 13 residues. CDR3 residues: CASSLGTGETQYF. The CDR3 DNA reads as TGTGCCAGCAGTCTAGGGACTGGGGAGACCCAGTACTTC.

Comments on this clone: An end of the junction differs from the germline gene, which may be a read error. The chain is built from TRBV15 and TRBJ1-3; D may be TRBD1 (6 bases). This CDR3 has 14 residues. The germline V gene encodes CDR1 LNHNV and CDR2 YYDKDF (reference sequence). The CDR3 nucleotides read TGTGCCATCAGCCCACGGACAGCTGGAAACACCATATATTTT. Its translation is CAISPRTAGNTIYF.

The chain has TRBV5-1 and TRBJ1-4; D gene uncertain. The length of the CDR3 is 14 residues. Trimming left V 2 bases short and J 8 bases short, with 13 bases between. CDR1 and CDR2 from the germline V gene are SGHRS and YFSETQ. CDR3: CASSFRGAGEKLFF. The CDR3 bases are TGCGCCAGCAGCTTCCGCGGAGCCGGCGAAAAACTGTTTTTT.

The genes are TRBV7-3 and TRBJ2-1, with a tentative D call TRBD2 (7 bases). The length of the CDR3 is 14 residues. Trimming cost V 4 bases and J 13 bases, with 20 bases left between them. CDR1 and CDR2 (germline): SGHTA, FQGTGA. In DNA form, the CDR3 reads TGTGCCAGCAGCTCACACGTAGTGGGGGGGCACCAGTTCTTC. Protein sequence: CASSSHVVGGHQFF.

V gene TRBV5-5 combines with J gene TRBJ2-1; the D gene is possibly TRBD1 (5 bases). The CDR3 has 16 amino acids. Germline V lookup: CDR1 SGHKS, CDR2 YYEKEE (reference sequence). The V gene lost 0 bases and the J gene lost 2 bases, with 12 bases spanning the gap. CDR3 loop: CASSLEGWTTYNEQFF. For the CDR3, the DNA is TGTGCCAGCAGCTTGGAGGGCTGGACAACCTACAATGAGCAGTTCTTC.

The rearrangement uses TRBV5-1 and TRBJ1-1; TRBD1 is a possible D gene (6 bases). V dropped 4 bases and J dropped 1 base, with 11 bases sitting between them. Per germline, CDR1 SGHRS and CDR2 YFSETQ. The CDR3 contains 14 residues. The CDR3 loop reads CASSADSSNTEAFF. The CDR3 nucleotides read TGCGCCAGCAGCGCGGACAGCTCGAACACTGAAGCTTTCTTT.

This clone was counted once. J is TRBJ1-1 and V is TRBV15, with D maybe TRBD1 (5 bases). With 0 bases removed from V and 10 bases from J, the gap between germline ends came to 9 bases. The germline CDR1 and CDR2 sequences are LNHNV and YYDKDF (reference sequence). CDR3 size: 12 residues. DNA for the CDR3: TGTGCCACCAGCAGAGACAGGGTCTCAGCTTTCTTT. This codes for CATSRDRVSAFF. Supplemented by reference TRBV15 and TRBJ1-1, the full variable domain reads DAMVIQNPRYQVTQFGKPVTLSCSQTLNHNVMYWYQQKSSQAPKLLFHYYDKDFNNEADTPDNFQSRRPNTSFCFLDIRSPGLGDTAMYLCATSRDRVSAFFGQGTRLTVV.

A note on this clone: This CDR3 is also generated by other DNA sequences in the sample. CDR3 residues: CASSLAGDTEAFF. The CDR3 region has the DNA TGCGCCAGCAGCTTGGCGGGGGACACTGAAGCTTTCTTT. The rearrangement joins TRBV5-1 to TRBJ1-1; D may be TRBD1 (5 bases). The CDR3 covers 13 residues. The V end was cut by 0 bases, the J end by 3 bases, with 6 bases between. Germline CDR1 reads SGHRS; CDR2 reads YFSETQ.

The rearrangement uses TRBV3-1 (or the pseudogene TRBV3-2) and TRBJ1-3; 11 nucleotides match TRBD1. There are 18 residues in the CDR3. The V and J ends lost 1 base and 8 bases, in that order; junction bases with no gene match: 13. Germline lookup yields CDR1 LGHDT and CDR2 YNNKEL (reference sequence). In DNA form, the CDR3 reads TGTGCCAGCAGCCAAGGGGTCGGGGACAGGGGGGATTTGGACACCATATATTTT. This gives the protein CASSQGVGDRGDLDTIYF.

The chain recombines TRBV3-1 (or the pseudogene TRBV3-2) with TRBJ1-4; perhaps TRBD1 as D (6 bases). Germline loops: CDR1 LGHDT, CDR2 YNNKEL (reference sequence). V lost 6 bases to trimming and J lost 2 bases, with 13 bases between them. The CDR3 sequence is 15 residues long. CDR3 protein: CASSSTGRTNEKLFF. The CDR3 nucleotides are TGTGCCAGCAGTTCGACAGGTCGTACTAATGAAAAACTGTTTTTT.

The chain carries TRBV5-4 and TRBJ1-1, with TRBD1 matching over 7 bases. Germline values: CDR1 SGHNT, CDR2 YYREEE (reference sequence). The V and J ends lost 4 bases and 0 bases, in that order; junction bases with no gene match: 12. There are 17 residues in the CDR3. CDR3 bases: TGTGCCAGCAGCCCCAAAGACAGGGCGGGAATGAACACTGAAGCTTTCTTT. Translation: CASSPKDRAGMNTEAFF.

J is TRBJ1-5 and V is TRBV6-5; TRBD1 agrees at 7 bases. Unmatched junction bases numbered 4, after V lost 6 bases and J lost 5 bases. Germline CDR1 MNHEY, CDR2 SVGAGI. This CDR3 comprises 13 residues. This chain's CDR3 is CASRPTGYQPQHF. The DNA for the CDR3 is TGTGCCAGCAGACCGACAGGGTATCAGCCCCAGCATTTT.

J is TRBJ1-1 and V is TRBV29-1; TRBD1 might be the D (5 bases). The CDR3 totals 14 residues. Trimming shortened V by 4 bases and J by 6 bases, and 18 bases separated the two germline ends. Germline lookup yields CDR1 SQVTM and CDR2 ANQGSEA. This CDR3 is CSVAGRGSTAEAFF. The CDR3 DNA is TGCAGCGTTGCGGGGCGGGGAAGTACGGCTGAAGCTTTCTTT.

The CDR3 region has the DNA TGTGCCGGGCGGGGACAGGCTAATTCACCCCTCCACTTT. Translating it yields CAGRGQANSPLHF. The V and J genes are TRBV30 and TRBJ1-6; 8 nucleotides line up with TRBD1. Germline V gene sequence: CDR1 GTSNPN, CDR2 SVGIG (reference sequence). The CDR3 has 13 residues. V lost 8 bases and J lost 6; bases outside the gene matches: 6.

The chain employs TRBV28 and TRBJ2-1, with 9 bases that match TRBD1. Germline CDR1 reads MDHEN; CDR2 reads SYDVKM. The trim removed 3 bases at V and 7 bases at J, leaving 13 bases unmatched. The CDR3 is 17 residues long. The CDR3 nucleotides are TGTGCCAGCAGTTTTCCTTTCCACAGGGGGCTGGGGAATGAGCAGTTCTTC. It translates to CASSFPFHRGLGNEQFF.

This clone is a singleton in its sample. The chain is built from TRBV29-1 and TRBJ2-1, with TRBD1 matching 9 bases. V dropped 7 bases and J dropped 5; count of bases not matched to a gene: 9. Germline CDR1 and CDR2: SQVTM and ANQGSEA. CDR3 length: 14 amino acids. CDR3 sequence (DNA): TGCAGCGGGGTCGGGACAGGGAGCAACAATGAGCAGTTCTTC. Amino acids: CSGVGTGSNNEQFF.

This chain joins TRBV9 and TRBJ1-2; 7 nucleotides align to TRBD1. J gave up 4 bases and V 3 bases, and 3 bases lay outside the gene matches. Germline loops: CDR1 SGDLS, CDR2 YYNGEE. The length of the CDR3 is 13 residues. CDR3 in amino acids: CASSDRDSYGYTF. The CDR3 nucleotides read TGTGCCAGCAGCGACCGGGACAGCTATGGCTACACCTTC. Drawing the rest from reference TRBV9 and TRBJ1-2, the complete variable domain is DSGVTQTPKHLITATGQRVTLRCSPRSGDLSVYWYQQSLDQGLQFLIQYYNGEERAKGNILERFSAQQFPDLHSELNLSSLELGDSALYFCASSDRDSYGYTFGSGTRLTVV.

V usage is TRBV4-1 and J usage is TRBJ1-2, with D tentatively TRBD1 (6 bases). This CDR3 contains 15 residues. Trimming removed 0 bases at V and 6 bases at J, with 14 bases between. Germline CDR1 MGHRA, CDR2 YSYEKL. The chain's CDR3 is CASSQDPGVGNGYTF. CDR3 nucleotides: TGCGCCAGCAGCCAAGATCCAGGGGTGGGGAATGGCTACACCTTC.

The chain has TRBV7-9 and TRBJ2-4; possible D gene TRBD1, 6 bases. From germline, CDR1 is SEHNR and CDR2 FQNEAQ (reference sequence). The CDR3 totals 15 residues. V shed 1 base and J shed 0 bases, with 7 bases lying between them. The CDR3 coding sequence is TGTGCCAGCAGCTTAGGGGGGCTAGCCAAAAACATTCAGTACTTC. Protein sequence: CASSLGGLAKNIQYF. Together with reference TRBV7-9 and TRBJ2-4, the CDR3 gives the full variable domain: DTGVSQNPRHKITKRGQNVTFRCDPISEHNRLYWYRQTLGQGPEFLTYFQNEAQLEKSRLLSDRFSAERPKGSFSTLEIQRTEQGDSAMYLCASSLGGLAKNIQYFGAGTRLSVL.

The rearrangement links TRBV5-1 to TRBJ2-2, with a tentative D call TRBD1 (6 bases). Per the germline V gene, CDR1 is SGHRS and CDR2 is YFSETQ. V gave up 4 bases and J gave up 4 bases, with 17 bases separating them. The CDR3 has 16 residues. The CDR3 spells CASSPRTASTTGELFF. The CDR3 nucleotides read TGCGCCAGCAGCCCACGGACAGCTTCGACCACCGGGGAGCTGTTTTTT.

V gene TRBV30 combines with J gene TRBJ2-3; D is perhaps TRBD2 (5 bases). The CDR3 is made up of 13 amino acids. The germline V and J ends were trimmed by 4 bases and 2 bases, with 10 bases remaining between them. Germline CDR1 reads GTSNPN; CDR2 reads SVGIG (reference sequence). The CDR3 is CAWTRGITDTQYF. CDR3 sequence (DNA): TGTGCCTGGACACGGGGTATCACAGATACGCAGTATTTT.

This rearrangement joins TRBV2 to TRBJ1-5; D gene ambiguous. CDR1 and CDR2 (germline): SNHLY, FYNNEI. CDR3 length equals 14 residues. Trimming cost V 3 bases and J 9 bases, with 15 bases left between them. CDR3 DNA: TGTGCCAGCAGTGATGGCGGGAAGCCCGGGCCCCAGCATTTT. Translation gives CASSDGGKPGPQHF.

The chain is built from TRBV12-3 or TRBV12-4 and TRBJ1-2, with D perhaps TRBD1 (6 bases). This CDR3 is 13 amino acids long. Trimming took off 6 bases at V and 4 bases at J, with 12 bases between the two ends. The CDR3 sequence is CASSLQGLYGYTF. In DNA, the CDR3 is TGTGCCAGCAGCCTACAGGGCCTCTATGGCTACACCTTC.

CDR3 nucleotides: TGTGCCAGCAGTTTGGTCACTTTGGAGGCTGGAAACACCATATATTTT. Translating gives CASSLVTLEAGNTIYF. The chain joins TRBV28 to TRBJ1-3; unclear D gene. Germline CDR1 reads MDHEN; CDR2 reads SYDVKM. V lost 3 bases and J 2 bases, leaving 14 bases between the germline ends. This CDR3 contains 16 residues.

This rearrangement joins TRBV6-5 to TRBJ2-7, with TRBD2 identical over 9 bases. The CDR3 is made up of 14 amino acids. CDR1 MNHEY and CDR2 SVGAGI come from the germline V gene. Trimming removed 2 bases from V and 3 bases from J; junction bases left unmatched: 2. CDR3 nucleotides: TGTGCCAGCAGTTACAGCGGGGGGAACTACGAGCAGTACTTC. Translation: CASSYSGGNYEQYF.

The chain recombines TRBV11-2 with TRBJ1-1; possibly TRBD1 for D (6 bases). Looked up from germline, CDR1 is SGHAT and CDR2 is FQNNGV. The CDR3 is 15 residues long. V was shortened by 1 base and J by 0 bases, with 9 bases between the two germline ends. The CDR3 spells CASSLGQDLNTEAFF. The CDR3 DNA reads as TGTGCCAGCAGCTTAGGACAGGACTTGAACACTGAAGCTTTCTTT.